This TCR beta chain is from a study of OX40 agonist ivuxolimab in advanced cancers. Study information: Given to patients was ivuxolimab, an agonistic anti-OX40 (CD134) antibody. Study-wide results and limits: Normalized T-cell clonal expansion was also low in a subset of nonresponders. Compared with CD4+, CD8+ T cells on average had more expanded clones.

Autoimmune disease history or systemic immunosuppression led to patients being barred. Clones were sequenced by immunoSEQ multiplex PCR, and TCRdb holds only the in-frame ones, with some missing. The sample holds about 93,000 clones, 92% seen once. As concerns this clone: Its specificity is not known.

The CDR3 contains 15 residues. V lost 3 bases and J 9 bases, leaving 19 bases between the germline ends. Germline V gene sequence: CDR1 SGHNT, CDR2 YYREEE (reference sequence). The specimen comprised CD4+ or CD8+ T cells sorted from blood, sampled in a trial of the OX40 agonist ivuxolimab. This clonotype was obtained from an adult with an advanced solid tumor such as melanoma, head and neck, liver or kidney cancer. V and J are TRBV5-4 and TRBJ1-3; D gene unclear. CDR3 nucleotide sequence: TGTGCCAGCAGCTCCCCCTCCGGTGGAGACGGCACCATATATTTT. This sequence encodes CASSSPSGGDGTIYF.